The next 18 T cell receptor beta chains were all read from a single sample in a study of graft-versus-host responses after intestinal transplantation. For these receptors, no antigen is known. Sequencing was performed with immunoSEQ multiplex PCR; in TCRdb, only in-frame clones are kept and a portion is missing. The data show 77,000 or so clones, about 94% seen once. The sample here was unstimulated CD8+ T cells sorted from spleen or lymph node cells, taken before intestinal transplant. The receptors were sampled from a human donor who received an intestinal transplant.

The chain links TRBV5-4 to TRBJ2-7; the D gene is possibly TRBD1 (5 bases). The germline V gene has CDR1 SGHNT and CDR2 YYREEE (reference sequence). Trimming shortened V by 0 bases and J by 2 bases, and 12 bases separated the two germline ends. The length of the CDR3 is 15 residues. CDR3 DNA: TGTGCCAGCAGCTTGGAGGGGATAGCACCCTACGAGCAGTACTTC. It is translated as CASSLEGIAPYEQYF.

The chain couples TRBV19 to TRBJ2-1, with no clear D. This CDR3 has 14 residues. The V gene's germline CDR1 is LNHDA and CDR2 SQIVND (reference sequence). Between the trimmed V and J ends, which lost 0 bases and 9 bases, there was a span of 12 bases. The CDR3 reads CASSIDLWGPEQFF. The CDR3 DNA reads TGTGCCAGTAGTATAGATCTCTGGGGTCCTGAGCAGTTCTTC.

V usage is TRBV9 and J usage is TRBJ2-3, with TRBD2 matching 9 bases. Germline values: CDR1 SGDLS, CDR2 YYNGEE. After removal of 4 bases from V and 6 bases from J, the junction contained 9 bases not matched to a gene. CDR3 size: 15 residues. The CDR3 bases are TGTGCCAGCAGCCCTCAGCGGGGGGAGGCCGATACGCAGTATTTT. Translation: CASSPQRGEADTQYF.

The rearrangement uses TRBV5-1 and TRBJ1-1; tentatively, D is TRBD1 (6 bases). The CDR3 has 13 residues. Germline V CDR1 and CDR2: SGHRS, YFSETQ. Trimming took 3 bases from V and 4 from J, leaving 10 bases between them. CDR3 bases: TGCGCCAGCAGCTCAGGGGTATCCACTGAAGCTTTCTTT. Translated: CASSSGVSTEAFF.

This rearrangement joins TRBV29-1 to TRBJ2-2; no definite D call. V shed 0 bases and J shed 6 bases, with 8 bases lying between them. Germline assignment: CDR1 SQVTM and CDR2 ANQGSEA. This CDR3 has 13 residues. CDR3 in DNA: TGCAGCGTTGAAGAGAGGTGGTCCGGGGAGCTGTTTTTT. Translated: CSVEERWSGELFF.

Concerning this clone: Its ends do not fully match the called genes, so a read error is possible. The V call is TRBV10-3, the J call TRBJ2-3, with 7 bases that match TRBD2. The CDR3 has 14 amino acids. The germline V gene has CDR1 ENHRY and CDR2 SYGVKD. Here the CDR3 DNA reads TGTGCCATCAGTGGCGGCGGGAGTACAGGTACGCAGTATTTT. It codes for CAISGGGSTGTQYF.

V is TRBV7-8 and J is TRBJ2-5; perhaps TRBD1 as D (5 bases). The J call may not be correct, given that the DNA end is closer to TRBJ2-7. Germline assignment: CDR1 SGHVS and CDR2 FQNEAQ. The CDR3 sequence is 14 residues long. The CDR3 spells CASSLAGAPYEQYF. CDR3 in DNA: TGTGCCAGCAGCTTAGCAGGGGCCCCATACGAGCAGTACTTC.

This rearrangement joins TRBV4-1 to TRBJ1-1; TRBD1 matches 9 bases. CDR1 MGHRA and CDR2 YSYEKL come from the germline V gene. The CDR3 is made up of 15 amino acids. The junction had 9 bases not matched to a gene; V was cut back by 5 bases and J by 5 bases. The CDR3 reads CASSYYRGQSTEAFF. CDR3 DNA: TGCGCCAGCAGCTACTACAGGGGGCAATCAACTGAAGCTTTCTTT.

This chain joins TRBV5-4 and TRBJ1-6, with D unclear. The CDR3 covers 16 residues. Trimming took 1 base from V and 2 from J, leaving 10 bases between them. Looked up from germline, CDR1 is SGHNT and CDR2 is YYREEE (reference sequence). CDR3 nucleotides: TGTGCCAGCAGCTTGTTCGGGGAGACCTATAATTCACCCCTCCACTTT. Encoded protein: CASSLFGETYNSPLHF.

The J gene is TRBJ1-2, the V gene TRBV7-2; D gene unclear. Looked up from germline, CDR1 is SGHTA and CDR2 is FQGNSA. V was shortened by 1 base and J by 0 bases, with 18 bases between the two germline ends. This CDR3 spans 18 amino acids. For the CDR3, the DNA is TGTGCCAGCAGCTTAGATTCAGAAGGGCCCCCCCCTAACTATGGCTACACCTTC. The encoded protein is CASSLDSEGPPPNYGYTF.

This clone was detected once. The genes are TRBV9 and TRBJ1-1; no definite D call. Germline CDR1 is SGDLS and CDR2 is YYNGEE. The CDR3 consists of 14 residues. Trimming left V 5 bases short and J 5 bases short, with 16 bases between. CDR3 loop: CASSINGGRTEAFF. For the CDR3, the DNA is TGTGCCAGCAGTATCAATGGAGGGCGAACTGAAGCTTTCTTT.

V and J are TRBV2 and TRBJ2-5; no reliable D call. The V gene lost 8 bases and the J gene lost 2 bases, with 6 bases spanning the gap. The CDR3 totals 11 residues. Per the germline V gene, CDR1 is SNHLY and CDR2 is FYNNEI. The chain's CDR3 is CASAVQETQYF. The CDR3 DNA follows: TGTGCCAGCGCGGTTCAAGAGACCCAGTACTTC.

The chain is built from TRBV11-2 and TRBJ1-4, with D hard to call. The V end was cut by 5 bases, the J end by 6 bases, with 16 bases between. From germline, CDR1 is SGHAT and CDR2 FQNNGV. This CDR3 is built from 15 residues. The CDR3, as DNA: TGTGCCAGCAGCCCCTTTGGCAGTAGGGATGAAAAACTGTTTTTT. It translates to CASSPFGSRDEKLFF.

The rearrangement uses TRBV10-2 and TRBJ2-1; D is unclear. This CDR3 is 11 amino acids long. V was cut by 3 bases and J by 8 bases, with 5 bases left in between. Per the germline V gene, CDR1 is WSHSY and CDR2 is SAAADI. The CDR3 loop reads CASSDADEQFF. The CDR3 region has the DNA TGCGCCAGCAGTGATGCGGATGAGCAGTTCTTC.

This chain connects TRBV9 to TRBJ1-3, with a tentative D call TRBD1 (6 bases). Germline V gene data show CDR1 as SGDLS and CDR2 as YYNGEE. This CDR3 is 16 amino acids long. V was shortened by 0 bases and J by 0 bases, with 10 bases between the two germline ends. CDR3 sequence reads: CASSVEGQHSGNTIYF. Written as DNA, the CDR3 is TGTGCCAGCAGCGTAGAAGGACAGCACTCTGGAAACACCATATATTTT.

The J gene is TRBJ2-3, the V gene TRBV4-1; weak D call: TRBD1 (5 bases). From germline, CDR1 is MGHRA and CDR2 YSYEKL. V lost 1 base and J 4 bases, leaving 18 bases between the germline ends. The CDR3 is made up of 17 amino acids. As DNA, the CDR3 is TGCGCCAGCAGCCAAGGGGCGGCAGGGTTTACTTCAGATACGCAGTATTTT. It specifies CASSQGAAGFTSDTQYF.

V and J are TRBV5-6 and TRBJ1-3; 7 bases align to TRBD1. This CDR3 has 14 amino acids. V lost 3 bases to trimming and J lost 4 bases; unmatched junction nucleotides: 4. Per germline, CDR1 SGHDT and CDR2 YYEEEE. CDR3 residues: CASSSTGLGNTIYF. Here the CDR3 DNA reads TGTGCCAGCAGCTCGACAGGGCTAGGAAACACCATATATTTT.

The chain has TRBV9 and TRBJ2-1; a weak D match, TRBD2 (5 bases). CDR1 and CDR2 (germline): SGDLS, YYNGEE. The V and J ends lost 0 bases and 0 bases respectively, with 13 bases between them. The CDR3 length is 17 residues. The CDR3 DNA follows: TGTGCCAGCAGCGTAGAAAGAGAGCGGAGCTCCTACAATGAGCAGTTCTTC. Protein: CASSVERERSSYNEQFF.